The clone carrying this T cell receptor beta chain was seen more than once but under ten times. This entry belongs to a study of vaccination and CD4 T cells after COVID-19. About the study: Taking of post-vaccine samples occurred a median 72 days after dose two (range 14 to 241).

Time point of the sample: late sampling 161 to 241 days after vaccination in three convalescent patients. All positive PCR tests were dated between March and December 2020, predating US Alpha, Beta and Delta variants. Germline V gene data show CDR1 as MRHNA and CDR2 as SNTAGT. V shed 4 bases, J shed 1 base, and the junction held 1 base outside the gene matches. The CDR3 is 15 residues long. MiXCR was run by TCRdb on the PCR reads, yielding one entry per CDR3 protein. This table holds 30,000 or so distinct CDR3 sequences, about 46% found once. The source of this sequence is a human donor who had recovered from COVID-19. The chain carries TRBV6-4 and TRBJ2-3; 11 nucleotides agree with TRBD2. The sequenced sample was CD4+ T cells from blood, obtained about 7 months after SARS-CoV-2 vaccination. The CDR3 nucleotides read TGTGCCAGCAGTGCGGGACTAGCGGGCACAGATACGCAGTATTTT. It specifies CASSAGLAGTDTQYF.